This TCR beta chain was obtained from a study of T-cell reconstitution after alpha-beta-depleted transplantation in children. Per the germline V gene, CDR1 is DFQATT and CDR2 is SNEGSKA (reference sequence). There are 13 residues in the CDR3. Trimming shortened V by 5 bases and J by 2 bases, and 13 bases separated the two germline ends. As it was prepared, the TCRbeta library received unique molecular identifiers. Each CDR3 protein gets one entry after TCRdb re-called the PCR reads with MiXCR. There are around 360,000 distinct CDR3 sequences in the sample; under 13% occur only once, and around 2.5% lies in the top ten.

This rearrangement joins TRBV20-1 to TRBJ2-7, with D possibly matching TRBD2 (6 bases). The origin of this receptor is a human donor who donated a stem cell graft to a child with acute lymphoblastic leukemia. Sample: PBMCs from the stem cell graft donor, taken from the stem cell graft. For the CDR3, the DNA is TGCAGTGCTGATAGCGGCGGTCCCTACGAGCAGTACTTC. The encoded protein is CSADSGGPYEQYF.